Below, 31 T cell receptor beta chains from the same sample are listed, as sequenced in a study of blood T cell repertoires in COVID-19. Here immunoSEQ multiplex PCR was the method, and the copy in TCRdb shows in-frame clones only, minus some. The sample holds hundreds of thousands of clones, 87% seen once. Sequencing used PBMCs or T cells enriched from blood (not recorded which). The receptors derive from a woman aged 18-29 years who had recovered from COVID-19.

The V call is TRBV6-2 or TRBV6-3, the J call TRBJ2-7; 11 positions agree with TRBD2. CDR3 size: 16 residues. Germline V gene lookup returns CDR1 MNHEY and CDR2 SVGEGT. After removal of 6 bases from V and 1 base from J, the junction contained 8 bases not matched to a gene. The CDR3 coding sequence is TGTGCCAGCAGCTCCCGACTAGCGGGGATATCCTACGAGCAGTACTTC. Amino acid sequence: CASSSRLAGISYEQYF.

The genes are TRBV5-1 and TRBJ2-5; D is possibly TRBD2 (6 bases). V lost 2 bases and J 1 base, leaving 9 bases between the germline ends. CDR3 length: 14 residues. CDR1 SGHRS and CDR2 YFSETQ come from the germline V gene. CDR3 loop: CASSFTGGQETQYF. CDR3 bases: TGCGCCAGCAGCTTCACCGGGGGCCAAGAGACCCAGTACTTC.

The rearrangement joins TRBV7-3 to TRBJ1-4; 9 positions agree with TRBD1. CDR1 is SGHTA and CDR2 is FQGTGA in the germline V gene. CDR3 size: 15 residues. V lost 2 bases to trimming and J lost 8 bases; unmatched junction nucleotides: 6. As DNA, the CDR3 is TGTGCCAGCAGCTTACGGACAGGGGATGAGGAAAAACTGTTTTTT. Protein product: CASSLRTGDEEKLFF.

J is TRBJ2-3 and V is TRBV6-2 or TRBV6-3, with 10 bases identical to TRBD2. V shed 2 bases and J 2 bases; nucleotides not matched to a gene: 4. The CDR3 covers 16 residues. Per germline, CDR1 MNHEY and CDR2 SVGEGT. Here the CDR3 DNA reads TGTGCCAGCAGTTACCGGACTAGCGGAATCACAGATACGCAGTATTTT. Residues: CASSYRTSGITDTQYF.

Regarding this clone: The same CDR3 arises from other DNA sequences in this sample as well. This sequence joins TRBV19 and TRBJ2-2; weak D call: TRBD1 (6 bases). The germline CDR1 and CDR2 sequences are LNHDA and SQIVND (reference sequence). The CDR3 loop spans 18 amino acids. V lost 0 bases and J lost 4, with 18 bases in between. The CDR3 nucleotides read TGTGCCAGTAGTATAGATCTGGGTGTACCAGGGGCCACCGGGGAGCTGTTTTTT. It encodes CASSIDLGVPGATGELFF. The full variable domain, with the rest looked up from reference TRBV19 and TRBJ2-2, is DGGITQSPKYLFRKEGQNVTLSCEQNLNHDAMYWYRQDPGQGLRLIYYSQIVNDFQKGDIAEGYSVSREKKESFPLTVTSAQKNPTAFYLCASSIDLGVPGATGELFFGEGSRLTVL.

The chain's CDR3 is CATSRDSQNTEAFF. Here the CDR3 DNA reads TGTGCCACCAGCCGGGACAGCCAGAACACTGAAGCTTTCTTT. The genes are TRBV24-1 and TRBJ1-1; TRBD1 agrees at 7 bases. The CDR3 runs to 14 residues. Per germline, CDR1 KGHDR and CDR2 SFDVKD. V dropped 7 bases and J dropped 1; count of bases not matched to a gene: 5.

In its sample, this clone was seen once. This chain links TRBV6-5 with TRBJ2-7; 8 bases fit TRBD1. The CDR3 runs 13 residues. Germline assignment: CDR1 MNHEY and CDR2 SVGAGI. J gave up 4 bases and V 4 bases, and 3 bases lay outside the gene matches. The CDR3 nucleotides read TGTGCCAGCAGTTGGACAGGGCGTTACGAGCAGTACTTC. Its protein is CASSWTGRYEQYF.

The gene calls are TRBV27 and TRBJ2-1; D is uncertain. CDR1 and CDR2 (germline): MNHEY, SMNVEV (reference sequence). Trimming shortened V by 3 bases and J by 0 bases, and 12 bases separated the two germline ends. The CDR3 runs to 16 residues. CDR3 amino acids: CASSLRGLGSYNEQFF. DNA of the CDR3: TGTGCCAGCAGTTTGAGAGGCTTGGGCTCCTACAATGAGCAGTTCTTC.

V and J are TRBV6-6 and TRBJ1-5; TRBD1 might be the D (6 bases). V lost 5 bases and J 0 bases, leaving 14 bases between the germline ends. CDR3 length: 16 residues. Germline CDR1 reads MNHNY; CDR2 reads SVGAGI (reference sequence). CDR3 residues: CASSPTGLYSNQPQHF. CDR3 nucleotides: TGTGCCAGCAGTCCGACAGGCCTTTATAGCAATCAGCCCCAGCATTTT.

This clone was detected only a few times. CDR3 sequence (DNA): TGTGCCAGCAGGGGGGGGAGAGGGACCAATTCACCCCTCCACTTT. It codes for CASRGGRGTNSPLHF. The chain has TRBV28 and TRBJ1-6; D might be TRBD1 (5 bases). V lost 6 bases, J lost 7 bases, and 16 bases lay in between. This CDR3 has 15 residues. CDR1 MDHEN and CDR2 SYDVKM come from the germline V gene.

This chain connects TRBV5-1 to TRBJ2-2; D is possibly TRBD1 (5 bases). The CDR3 has 15 residues. The V gene's germline CDR1 is SGHRS and CDR2 YFSETQ. The germline V and J ends were trimmed by 1 base and 1 base, with 8 bases remaining between them. CDR3 coding DNA: TGCGCCAGCAGCTTGATAGGGGTGAACACCGGGGAGCTGTTTTTT. Its translation: CASSLIGVNTGELFF.

The chain combines TRBV27 with TRBJ2-5; TRBD1 matches 9 bases. From germline, CDR1 is MNHEY and CDR2 SMNVEV (reference sequence). CDR3 length: 13 amino acids. V gave up 6 bases and J gave up 2 bases; unmatched junction bases: 1. In DNA form, the CDR3 reads TGTGCCAGCAGAGGGACAGGGCAAGAGACCCAGTACTTC. Protein: CASRGTGQETQYF.

The gene calls are TRBV3-1 (or the pseudogene TRBV3-2) and TRBJ1-6; D is undetermined. Trimming cost V 0 bases and J 7 bases, with 10 bases left between them. CDR1 is LGHDT, CDR2 YNNKEL, per germline (reference sequence). The CDR3 has 15 amino acids. The CDR3 here is CASSQDPTGNSPLHF. The CDR3 DNA is TGTGCCAGCAGCCAAGATCCGACGGGGAATTCACCCCTCCACTTT.

The rearrangement joins TRBV7-2 to TRBJ1-5, with 7 positions matching TRBD1. Germline V lookup: CDR1 SGHTA, CDR2 FQGNSA. CDR3 size: 15 residues. After removal of 5 bases from V and 3 bases from J, the junction contained 7 bases not matched to a gene. CDR3 DNA: TGTGCCAGCAGCGCACAGGGGCGAAACAATCAGCCCCAGCATTTT. It translates to CASSAQGRNNQPQHF.

The chain has TRBV6-2 or TRBV6-3 and TRBJ1-6; 7 bases are a match to TRBD1. This CDR3 region has 18 residues. V was pared by 5 bases and J by 0 bases, with 10 bases of the junction left unmatched. Germline V CDR1 and CDR2: MNHEY, SVGEGT. CDR3 sequence reads: CASSIRRDRSSYNSPLHF. In DNA form, the CDR3 reads TGTGCCAGCAGTATACGGCGGGACAGAAGCTCCTATAATTCACCCCTCCACTTT.

The CDR3 coding sequence is TGCAGCGCAACAGGGTATGGGAACACTGAAGCTTTCTTT. It codes for CSATGYGNTEAFF. The chain combines TRBV29-1 with TRBJ1-1, with D perhaps matching TRBD1 (6 bases). The CDR3 runs to 13 residues. Germline-derived CDR1 and CDR2 are SQVTM and ANQGSEA. The V end lost 7 bases, the J end lost 1 base, and 13 bases lay between the germline ends.

The chain links TRBV7-2 to TRBJ2-7; D is possibly TRBD2 (5 bases). This CDR3 is 15 amino acids long. CDR1 and CDR2 (germline): SGHTA, FQGNSA. Between the trimmed V and J ends, which lost 3 bases and 1 base, there was a span of 13 bases. The CDR3 region has the DNA TGTGCCAGCAGCTTTTTCATCGGGGAGTCCTACGAGCAGTACTTC. Protein sequence: CASSFFIGESYEQYF.

V and J are TRBV21-1 and TRBJ2-7; the table names TRBD1, a call not compared with the DNA. TRBV21-1 is a known pseudogene. This CDR3 is 11 amino acids long. This CDR3 is CASSGGVREHF. DNA of the CDR3: TGTGCCAGCAGCGGGGGCGTGAGGGAACACTTC.

The chain couples TRBV11-3 to TRBJ2-1; 10 positions match TRBD2. Trimming removed 5 bases from V and 3 bases from J; junction bases left unmatched: 7. The CDR3 loop spans 16 amino acids. Per germline, CDR1 SGHNT and CDR2 YENEEA. The CDR3 region is CASSHVLAGVYNEQFF. For the CDR3, the DNA is TGTGCCAGCAGCCACGTGCTAGCGGGGGTCTACAATGAGCAGTTCTTC.

This clone was picked up one time. V is TRBV6-5 and J is TRBJ2-7, with TRBD2 identical over 10 bases. V shed 9 bases, J shed 2 bases, and the junction held 10 bases outside the gene matches. Germline CDR1 is MNHEY and CDR2 is SVGAGI. The CDR3 is made up of 15 amino acids. Written as DNA, the CDR3 is TGTGCCAGTGCTTATAGCGGGGGGACGGCCTACGAGCAGTACTTC. It is translated as CASAYSGGTAYEQYF.

V is TRBV24-1 and J is TRBJ2-5; D may be TRBD1 (5 bases). CDR1 is KGHDR, CDR2 SFDVKD, per germline. V dropped 4 bases and J dropped 0 bases, with 8 bases sitting between them. CDR3 length: 14 residues. CDR3 in amino acids: CATSDPTDQETQYF. The CDR3 DNA reads TGTGCCACCAGTGACCCGACAGACCAAGAGACCCAGTACTTC.

The genes are TRBV7-2 and TRBJ2-7; unclear D gene. V lost 2 bases, J lost 8 bases, and 19 bases lay in between. The germline gives CDR1 SGHTA, CDR2 FQGNSA. This CDR3 comprises 15 residues. CDR3 nucleotides: TGTGCCAGCAGCTTAATACAGACGCCCCCCAAGCAGCAGTACTTC. Its translation is CASSLIQTPPKQQYF.

V usage is TRBV3-1 (or the pseudogene TRBV3-2) and J usage is TRBJ1-2; weak D call: TRBD1 (5 bases). The germline V and J ends were trimmed by 1 base and 5 bases, with 11 bases remaining between them. The V gene's germline CDR1 is LGHDT and CDR2 YNNKEL (reference sequence). CDR3 length equals 14 residues. The CDR3 spells CASSQVSGRYGYTF. In DNA form, the CDR3 reads TGTGCCAGCAGCCAAGTATCAGGGCGATATGGCTACACCTTC.

The chain carries TRBV15 and TRBJ1-2; 7 bases are a match to TRBD1. Looked up from germline, CDR1 is LNHNV and CDR2 is YYDKDF (reference sequence). With V trimmed by 1 base and J by 2 bases, 10 bases remained unmatched. This CDR3 spans 17 amino acids. Here the CDR3 DNA reads TGTGCCACCAGCAGAGCGGGACAGCAATTTACCAACTATGGCTACACCTTC. It yields the protein CATSRAGQQFTNYGYTF.

This clone occurred a few times. The gene calls are TRBV28 and TRBJ2-1; D is undetermined. Germline V gene sequence: CDR1 MDHEN, CDR2 SYDVKM. With 2 bases removed from V and 6 bases from J, the gap between germline ends came to 11 bases. The CDR3 spans 14 residues. The chain's CDR3 is CASSLLHPGNEQFF. The CDR3 DNA is TGTGCCAGCAGTTTACTCCACCCGGGCAATGAGCAGTTCTTC.

The chain employs TRBV5-1 and TRBJ1-2, with D tentatively TRBD1 (6 bases). The CDR3 covers 14 residues. CDR1 is SGHRS and CDR2 is YFSETQ in the germline V gene. V lost 2 bases and J lost 4, with 12 bases in between. CDR3 protein: CASSFATGFYGYTF. CDR3 nucleotides: TGCGCCAGCAGCTTCGCGACAGGCTTCTATGGCTACACCTTC.

The chain couples TRBV2 to TRBJ2-7, with D possibly being TRBD2 (6 bases). The germline V and J ends were trimmed by 2 bases and 3 bases, with 14 bases remaining between them. This CDR3 is built from 15 residues. The V gene's germline CDR1 is SNHLY and CDR2 FYNNEI. Here the CDR3 DNA reads TGTGCCAGCAGTGAACCTGGGACGGGACTCTACGAGCAGTACTTC. The encoded protein is CASSEPGTGLYEQYF. Looking up the rest from reference TRBV2 and TRBJ2-7 gives the full variable domain: EPEVTQTPSHQVTQMGQEVILRCVPISNHLYFYWYRQILGQKVEFLVSFYNNEISEKSEIFDDQFSVERPDGSNFTLKIRSTKLEDSAMYFCASSEPGTGLYEQYFGPGTRLTVT.

This chain links TRBV9 with TRBJ2-7, with 9 nucleotides matching TRBD1. Trimming cost V 4 bases and J 2 bases; bases outside gene matches: 4. The germline CDR1 and CDR2 sequences are SGDLS and YYNGEE. There are 14 residues in the CDR3. CDR3 region: CASSPGQGAYEQYF. Written as DNA, the CDR3 is TGTGCCAGCAGCCCGGGACAGGGAGCCTACGAGCAGTACTTC.

J is TRBJ2-7 and V is TRBV24-1, with D perhaps matching TRBD1 (6 bases). Trimming removed 5 bases at V and 3 bases at J, with 16 bases between. CDR3 length: 15 residues. Germline V lookup: CDR1 KGHDR, CDR2 SFDVKD. As DNA, the CDR3 is TGTGCCACCAGTGGCTCCGGGACACCTCACTACGAGCAGTACTTC. Amino acid sequence: CATSGSGTPHYEQYF.

The chain has TRBV12-5 and TRBJ2-5, with a weak D call TRBD2 (5 bases). The germline CDR1 and CDR2 sequences are LGHNT and FRNRAP. The CDR3 loop spans 12 amino acids. Trimming stripped 8 bases from V and 5 bases from J, with 12 bases between. CDR3 sequence: CASSPGGETQYF. In DNA form, the CDR3 reads TGTGCTAGTAGCCCCGGCGGGGAGACCCAGTACTTC.

The rearrangement links TRBV5-6 to TRBJ2-5; TRBD1 might be the D (5 bases). Germline V gene data show CDR1 as SGHDT and CDR2 as YYEEEE. Trimming took off 7 bases at V and 1 base at J, with 17 bases between the two ends. The CDR3 contains 15 residues. DNA of the CDR3: TGTGCCAGCGGGGCGGCGGTTCTTGGCCAAGAGACCCAGTACTTC. Encoded protein: CASGAAVLGQETQYF.